This T cell receptor (beta chain) was recovered during a study of shared clonotypes between healthy human individuals. CDR3 length: 14 amino acids. J lost 0 bases, V lost 3 bases, and 2 bases had no gene match. Germline CDR1 SSHAT, CDR2 FNYEAQ (reference sequence). Sequenced by immunoSEQ multiplex PCR; TCRdb stores in-frame clones only, minus some. This table holds under 600,000 clones, roughly four fifths found once. The source material was PBMCs. The chain is built from TRBV7-7 and TRBJ2-7; 7 positions agree with TRBD2. The receptor comes from a woman between 35 and 50 years old in good health. Some clones in this sample may be carry-over from other donors' samples. CDR3 nucleotides: TGTGCCAGCAGCTTGAGCGGGGACTCCTACGAGCAGTACTTC. Translating it yields CASSLSGDSYEQYF.